A selection of T cell receptor beta chains follows, all from one sample in a study of CD8 T cells in Susac syndrome. TCRdb independently ran MiXCR on the immunoSEQ multiplex PCR reads; one entry per CDR3 protein. The sample lists about 180,000 distinct CDR3 sequences, 85% to 95% seen once, with around 0.16% in the top ten. Sequencing was performed on CD8+ T cells from PBMCs. These receptors originate from a human donor with multiple sclerosis. The CDR3 runs from the conserved cysteine through the conserved F or W. The D gene is left open where the match is weak. Where a row states a size, it is once, few, many or the class of an expanded clone; other rows omit it.

clone_size | d_call | cdr3_length | j_call | v_call | cdr3_aa | cdr3_nt
NA | TRBD1 | 16 | TRBJ2-6 | TRBV2 | CASRRQGVPGANVLTF | TGTGCCAGCAGGCGGCAGGGGGTCCCTGGGGCCAACGTCCTGACTTTC
NA | TRBD1 | 17 | TRBJ1-2 | TRBV4-1 | CASSQGTGAPFYYGYTF | TGCGCCAGCAGCCAAGGGACAGGGGCGCCTTTTTACTATGGCTACACCTTC
NA | NA | 15 | TRBJ2-4 | TRBV11-2 | CASSLANIPKNIQYF | TGTGCCAGCAGCTTAGCTAACATTCCCAAAAACATTCAGTACTTC
NA | NA | 14 | TRBJ1-1 | TRBV3-1 | CASSQDGGMMGAFF | TGTGCCAGCAGCCAAGACGGGGGTATGATGGGGGCTTTCTTT
NA | TRBD1 | 17 | TRBJ2-4 | TRBV20-1 | CSASPGTGDSAKNIQYF | TGCAGTGCCAGTCCCGGGACAGGGGATTCCGCCAAAAACATTCAGTACTTC
NA | TRBD2 | 17 | TRBJ2-7 | TRBV20-1 | CSARGVWERGAAYEQYF | TGCAGTGCTAGAGGCGTGTGGGAGCGGGGGGCCGCCTACGAGCAGTACTTC
NA | NA | 14 | TRBJ2-1 | TRBV27 | CASSVDQSYNEQFF | TGTGCCAGCAGCGTAGACCAGTCCTACAATGAGCAGTTCTTC
NA | NA | 13 | TRBJ1-1 | TRBV9 | CASSVRTNTEAFF | TGTGCCAGCAGCGTGAGAACGAACACTGAAGCTTTCTTT
NA | NA | 13 | TRBJ2-7 | TRBV7-9 | CASSVTGSHEQYF | TGTGCCAGCAGCGTTACAGGGTCCCACGAGCAGTACTTC
NA | NA | 14 | TRBJ2-1 | TRBV12-3/TRBV12-4 | CASSLLALHNEQFF | TGTGCCAGCAGTTTACTCGCGCTACACAATGAGCAGTTCTTC
NA | NA | 14 | TRBJ1-2 | TRBV7-9 | CASTDGTAWYGYTF | TGTGCCAGCACCGATGGGACGGCGTGGTATGGCTACACCTTC
NA | NA | 15 | TRBJ1-6 | TRBV20-1 | CSAEEGSSYNSPLHF | TGCAGTGCTGAGGAGGGAAGCTCCTATAATTCACCCCTCCACTTT
once | TRBD2 | 17 | TRBJ2-1 | TRBV29-1 | CSVEGLAGLSSYNEQFF | TGCAGCGTTGAGGGGCTAGCGGGACTAAGCTCCTACAATGAGCAGTTCTTC
NA | NA | 14 | TRBJ2-7 | TRBV3-1 | CASSQVRSSYEQYF | TGTGCCAGCAGCCAAGTACGGAGCTCCTACGAGCAGTACTTC
NA | NA | 15 | TRBJ1-5 | TRBV7-2 | CASSTHDLSNQPQHF | TGTGCCAGCAGCACCCACGACCTTAGCAATCAGCCCCAGCATTTT